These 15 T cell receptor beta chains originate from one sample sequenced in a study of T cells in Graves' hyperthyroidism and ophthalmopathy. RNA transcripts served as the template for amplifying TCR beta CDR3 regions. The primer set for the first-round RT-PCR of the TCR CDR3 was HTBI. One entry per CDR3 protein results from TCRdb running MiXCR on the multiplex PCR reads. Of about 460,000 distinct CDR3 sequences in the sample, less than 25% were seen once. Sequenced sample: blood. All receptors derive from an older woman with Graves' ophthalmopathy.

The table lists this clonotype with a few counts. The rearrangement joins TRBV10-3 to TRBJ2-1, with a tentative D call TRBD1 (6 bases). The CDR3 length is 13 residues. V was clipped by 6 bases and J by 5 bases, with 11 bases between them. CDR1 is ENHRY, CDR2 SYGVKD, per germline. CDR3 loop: CAISKDRNNEQFF. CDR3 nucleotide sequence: TGTGCCATCAGCAAGGACAGAAACAATGAGCAGTTCTTC.

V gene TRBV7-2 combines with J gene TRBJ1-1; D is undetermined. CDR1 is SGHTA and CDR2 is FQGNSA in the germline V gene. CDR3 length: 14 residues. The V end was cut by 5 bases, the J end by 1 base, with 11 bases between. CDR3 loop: CASSLDYGNTEAFF. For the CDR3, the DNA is TGTGCCAGCAGCCTGGACTACGGGAACACTGAAGCTTTCTTT.

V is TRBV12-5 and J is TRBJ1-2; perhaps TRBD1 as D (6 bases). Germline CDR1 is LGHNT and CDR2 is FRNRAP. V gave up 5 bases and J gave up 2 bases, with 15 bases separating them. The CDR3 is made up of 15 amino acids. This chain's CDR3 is CASGGRTVTNYGYTF. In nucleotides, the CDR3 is TGTGCTAGTGGTGGACGGACAGTAACAAACTATGGCTACACCTTC.

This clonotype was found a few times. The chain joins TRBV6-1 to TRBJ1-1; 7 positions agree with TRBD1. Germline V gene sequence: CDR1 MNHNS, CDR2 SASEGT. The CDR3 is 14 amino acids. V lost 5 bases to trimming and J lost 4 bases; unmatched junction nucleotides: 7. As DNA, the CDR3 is TGTGCCAGCAGTCCCATGGCAGGGGGCACTGAAGCTTTCTTT. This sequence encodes CASSPMAGGTEAFF.

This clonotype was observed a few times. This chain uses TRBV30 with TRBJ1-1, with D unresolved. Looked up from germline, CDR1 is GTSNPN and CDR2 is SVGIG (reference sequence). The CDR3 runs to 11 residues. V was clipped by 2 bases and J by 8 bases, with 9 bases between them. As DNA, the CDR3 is TGTGCCTGGAGTACGATGGAAGAAGCTTTCTTT. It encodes CAWSTMEEAFF.

The CDR3 DNA is TGTGCCAGCAGCCCGATTAGTGGACCGTACACTGAAGCTTTCTTT. Its protein product is CASSPISGPYTEAFF. The V call is TRBV7-2, the J call TRBJ1-1, with D unclear. The germline V gene has CDR1 SGHTA and CDR2 FQGNSA. V lost 5 bases and J 3 bases, leaving 16 bases between the germline ends. This CDR3 has 15 residues.

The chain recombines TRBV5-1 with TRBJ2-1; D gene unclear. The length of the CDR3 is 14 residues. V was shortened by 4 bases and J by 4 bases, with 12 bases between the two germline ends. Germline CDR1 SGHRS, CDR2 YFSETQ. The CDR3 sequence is CASSLPTGYNEQFF. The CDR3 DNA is TGCGCCAGCAGCCTCCCGACTGGATACAATGAGCAGTTCTTC.

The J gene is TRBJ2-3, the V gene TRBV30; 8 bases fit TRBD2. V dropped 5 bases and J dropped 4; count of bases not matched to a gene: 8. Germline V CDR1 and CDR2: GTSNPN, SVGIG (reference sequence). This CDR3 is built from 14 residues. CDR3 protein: CAWGKLAGSDTQYF. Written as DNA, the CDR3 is TGTGCCTGGGGGAAATTAGCGGGATCAGATACGCAGTATTTT.

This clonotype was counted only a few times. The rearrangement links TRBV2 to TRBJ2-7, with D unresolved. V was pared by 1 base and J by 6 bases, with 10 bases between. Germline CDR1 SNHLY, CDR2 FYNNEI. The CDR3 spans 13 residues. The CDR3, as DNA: TGTGCCAGCAGTGAAGTTGGGGTGGGCGAGCAGTACTTC. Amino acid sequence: CASSEVGVGEQYF.

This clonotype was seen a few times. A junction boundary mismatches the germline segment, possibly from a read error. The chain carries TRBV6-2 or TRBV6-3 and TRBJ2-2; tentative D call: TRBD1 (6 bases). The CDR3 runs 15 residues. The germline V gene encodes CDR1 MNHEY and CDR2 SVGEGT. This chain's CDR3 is CASSYMGASTGELFF. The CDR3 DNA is TGTGCCAGCAGTTATATGGGGGCTAGCACCGGGGAGTTGTTTTTT.

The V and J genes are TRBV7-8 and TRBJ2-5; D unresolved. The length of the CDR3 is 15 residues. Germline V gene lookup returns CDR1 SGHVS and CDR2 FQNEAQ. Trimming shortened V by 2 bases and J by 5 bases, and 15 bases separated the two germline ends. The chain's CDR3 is CASSLFEQMGETQYF. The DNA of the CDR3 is TGTGCCAGCAGCTTATTCGAACAAATGGGGGAGACCCAGTACTTC. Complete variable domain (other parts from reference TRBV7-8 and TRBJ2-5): GAGVSQSPRYKVAKRGQDVALRCDPISGHVSLFWYQQALGQGPEFLTYFQNEAQLDKSGLPSDRFFAERPEGSVSTLKIQRTQQEDSAVYLCASSLFEQMGETQYFGPGTRLLVL.

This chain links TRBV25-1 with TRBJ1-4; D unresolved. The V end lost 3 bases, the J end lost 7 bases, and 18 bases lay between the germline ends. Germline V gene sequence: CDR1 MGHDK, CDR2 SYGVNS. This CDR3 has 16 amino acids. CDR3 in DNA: TGTGCCAGCAGTGATATATTCCGGGATATCGGTGAAAAACTGTTTTTT. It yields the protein CASSDIFRDIGEKLFF.

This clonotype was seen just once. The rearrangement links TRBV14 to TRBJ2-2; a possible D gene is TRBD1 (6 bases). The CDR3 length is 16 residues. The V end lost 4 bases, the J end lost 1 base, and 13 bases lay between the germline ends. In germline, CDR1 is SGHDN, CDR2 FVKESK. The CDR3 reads CASSPALGQNTGELFF. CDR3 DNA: TGTGCCAGCAGCCCCGCCTTGGGACAGAACACCGGGGAGCTGTTTTTT.

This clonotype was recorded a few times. The CDR3 sequence: CASSISGAGAEAFF. In nucleotides, the CDR3 is TGTGCCAGTAGTATATCAGGGGCGGGTGCTGAAGCTTTCTTT. This chain connects TRBV19 to TRBJ1-1; tentatively, D is TRBD1 (6 bases). CDR1 is LNHDA and CDR2 is SQIVND in the germline V gene (reference sequence). The CDR3 extends over 14 amino acids. Between the trimmed V and J ends, which lost 2 bases and 6 bases, there was a span of 13 bases.

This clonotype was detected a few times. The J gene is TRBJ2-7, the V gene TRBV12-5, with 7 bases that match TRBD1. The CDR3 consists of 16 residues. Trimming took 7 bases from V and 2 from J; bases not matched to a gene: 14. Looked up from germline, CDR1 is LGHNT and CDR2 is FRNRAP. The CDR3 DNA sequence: TGTGCTAGTGCCAAGAAGGTCGGGACAGAGACCTACGAGCAGTACTTC. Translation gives CASAKKVGTETYEQYF.